The table lists the clone carrying this T cell receptor beta chain with many counts. Its cognate antigen is unknown. These data are taken from a study of CD8+CD57+ T cells in acquired aplastic anemia. As for the study in general: Recorded DNA amounts for sorted CD4+ and CD8+ cells had an average of approximately 2.9 ug. Healthy donors yielded some 9.9 million CD4+ cell reads on average.

Deletions cut 0 bases from V and 3 bases from J, with 12 bases between. The CDR3 length is 15 residues. The germline V gene encodes CDR1 SGHNT and CDR2 YYREEE (reference sequence). Study-level findings and limits: It was found that twenty-nine CD8+ CDR3 sequences were shared between patients and controls. No significant difference in CD8+ Simpson's diversity was found between patients and controls.

Investigators profiled TCR beta VDJ and CDR3 from genomic DNA template. From the reads, TCRdb called clonotypes with MiXCR, one entry per CDR3 protein. The sample lists around 150,000 distinct CDR3 sequences, about 48% occurring once. The material sequenced was sorted CD4+, CD8+, or CD8+CD57+ T cells (not recorded which) from PBMCs. The rearrangement links TRBV5-4 to TRBJ2-5; no firm D call. The source is a human donor in good health. Here the CDR3 reads CASSLARREEETQYF. CDR3 nucleotide sequence: TGTGCCAGCAGCTTGGCCAGGCGTGAGGAAGAGACCCAGTACTTC.